The 10 T cell receptor beta chains presented below share a single source sample, sequenced in a study of blood T cell repertoires in COVID-19 (TCRdb year 2020). Receptors were amplified or captured by the immunoSEQ multiplex PCR assay. This is the immuneACCESS table as TCRdb keeps it, with only in-frame sequences that have V and J called. A part of the clones is gone; compared with another copy, unresolved V genes explain less than half, and the rest is unexplained. The sample table contains about 110,000 clones; only one count was recorded for about 83% of them. 4% to 4.5% of the sample is in the top ten clones. Sequenced input: peripheral blood. The receptors originated from a woman aged 70-85 years with acute or convalescent COVID-19.

The CDR3 nucleotides are TGTGCCAGTAGTATATGGGGGGGGTCCACCACAGATACGCAGTATTTT. This sequence encodes CASSIWGGSTTDTQYF. J is TRBJ2-3 and V is TRBV19; TRBD2 matches 7 bases. The CDR3 runs 16 residues. J gave up 2 bases and V 2 bases, and 7 bases lay outside the gene matches. Germline V CDR1 and CDR2: LNHDA, SQIVND (reference sequence). Supplemented by reference TRBV19 and TRBJ2-3, the full variable domain reads DGGITQSPKYLFRKEGQNVTLSCEQNLNHDAMYWYRQDPGQGLRLIYYSQIVNDFQKGDIAEGYSVSREKKESFPLTVTSAQKNPTAFYLCASSIWGGSTTDTQYFGPGTRLTVL.

The rearrangement links TRBV19 to TRBJ1-2; a possible D gene is TRBD1 (6 bases). The germline CDR1 and CDR2 sequences are LNHDA and SQIVND (reference sequence). This CDR3 is built from 18 residues. Trimming removed 4 bases at V and 3 bases at J, with 24 bases between. CDR3 nucleotides: TGTGCCAGTAGTAAATATTGGGGCGAATCACAGGGTCACTATGGCTACACCTTC. Amino acids: CASSKYWGESQGHYGYTF.

The CDR3 DNA reads TGCAGCGTGGAGCAGGACAGCAAAAACATTCAGTACTTC. It translates to CSVEQDSKNIQYF. The chain is built from TRBV29-1 and TRBJ2-4; D possibly corresponds to TRBD1 (6 bases). This CDR3 has 13 residues. The V gene's germline CDR1 is SQVTM and CDR2 ANQGSEA. V was shortened by 6 bases and J by 3 bases, with 12 bases between the two germline ends.

The chain has TRBV5-3 and TRBJ2-2, with 7 bases matching TRBD1. TRBV5-3 is an ORF, and what it does is uncertain. This CDR3 region has 16 residues. The V segment lost 4 bases and the J segment 7 bases; nucleotides outside the gene matches: 13. The CDR3 DNA sequence: TGTGCCAGAAGCGCCGGTCGGGACAGTGAATTCGGGGAGCTGTTTTTT. It encodes CARSAGRDSEFGELFF.

The chain has TRBV5-1 and TRBJ2-1; 9 bases fit TRBD2. Looked up from germline, CDR1 is SGHRS and CDR2 is YFSETQ. The length of the CDR3 is 14 residues. The J segment lost 5 bases and the V segment lost 5 bases, leaving 5 bases of the junction unmatched. For the CDR3, the DNA is TGCGCCAGCAGAGAGACTAGCGGAAACAATGAGCAGTTCTTC. It codes for CASRETSGNNEQFF.

This chain joins TRBV2 and TRBJ1-5; the match to TRBD1 covers 7 bases. After removal of 5 bases from V and 3 bases from J, the junction contained 10 bases not matched to a gene. The CDR3 has 16 amino acids. CDR1 SNHLY and CDR2 FYNNEI come from the germline V gene. The CDR3 protein is CASSSPQGGINQPQHF. The DNA for the CDR3 is TGTGCCAGCAGTTCACCGCAGGGGGGCATCAATCAGCCCCAGCATTTT.

The gene calls are TRBV28 and TRBJ2-1, with TRBD1 identical over 7 bases. Germline loops: CDR1 MDHEN, CDR2 SYDVKM. The CDR3 consists of 16 residues. V lost 7 bases and J lost 5; bases outside the gene matches: 14. CDR3 amino acids: CASIKRRGGVNNEQFF. The CDR3 coding sequence is TGTGCCAGCATCAAAAGGCGAGGGGGCGTGAACAATGAGCAGTTCTTC.

The chain uses TRBV6-7 and TRBJ1-1; maybe TRBD1 (5 bases). TRBV6-7 has ORF status, its function being uncertain. The CDR3 contains 18 residues. Deletions cut 0 bases from V and 5 bases from J, with 22 bases between. The CDR3 reads CASSYSSERQGRWTEAFF. CDR3 DNA: TGTGCCAGCAGTTACTCGAGTGAAAGGCAGGGCAGATGGACTGAAGCTTTCTTT.

This chain links TRBV7-9 with TRBJ2-3; 8 bases match TRBD2. The CDR3 totals 16 residues. V trimming: 5 bases; J trimming: 2 bases; junction bases outside the gene matches: 9. From germline, CDR1 is SEHNR and CDR2 FQNEAQ (reference sequence). CDR3 region: CASSARGGGFTDTQYF. CDR3 sequence (DNA): TGTGCCAGCAGCGCCCGAGGCGGGGGGTTCACAGATACGCAGTATTTT.

The chain links TRBV28 to TRBJ1-5, with 7 nucleotides matching TRBD1. This CDR3 region has 15 residues. V shed 6 bases and J 3 bases; nucleotides not matched to a gene: 8. The germline V gene has CDR1 MDHEN and CDR2 SYDVKM. CDR3 loop: CASSSTGKANQPQHF. In DNA, the CDR3 is TGTGCCAGCAGCTCGACAGGGAAGGCCAATCAGCCCCAGCATTTT. The variable domain in full, completed from reference TRBV28 and TRBJ1-5, reads DVKVTQSSRYLVKRTGEKVFLECVQDMDHENMFWYRQDPGLGLRLIYFSYDVKMKEKGDIPEGYSVSREKKERFSLILESASTNQTSMYLCASSSTGKANQPQHFGDGTRLSIL.